This T cell receptor beta chain comes out of a study of blood T cells in healthy people across ages. Germline V gives CDR1 DFQATT, CDR2 SNEGSKA (reference sequence). The CDR3 spans 14 residues. A sample-barcoded 5' primer and a J-beta primer mix were used in a second PCR of roughly 6 to 11 cycles. TCRdb redid the calling of the 5' RACE reads with MiXCR, one entry per CDR3 protein. The sample yields about 560,000 distinct CDR3 sequences, 25% to 35% seen once. These data also formed part of another study, on T cells of mothers and their children.

The source material was blood. The chain is built from TRBV20-1 and TRBJ2-5; the D gene is possibly TRBD1 (6 bases). The tail of the sequence fits TRBJ2-7 better, so the J call may be wrong. This receptor was taken from a boy between 2 and 15 years old in good health. The CDR3 bases are TGCAGTGCTATACAGGGTATCGGGTCATACGAGCAGTACTTC. This sequence encodes CSAIQGIGSYEQYF.